This T cell receptor (beta chain) was recorded in a study of T cells in Graves' hyperthyroidism and ophthalmopathy. General study results and limits: Blood shared most expanded thyroid clonotypes above 0.001. Model predictions of ophthalmopathy came a median approximately seven months before onset.

There are many counts of this clonotype. Its antigen is still unknown. Diagnoses were established using clinical symptoms, serum thyroxine and TRAb, thyroid ultrasound and orbital computed tomography. Fresh peripheral blood, approximately 10 ml, yielded the PBMCs. The CDR3 contains 14 residues. Germline V gene lookup returns CDR1 SGHTA and CDR2 FQGNSA. V was cut by 2 bases and J by 0 bases, with 8 bases left in between. Regions amplified from RNA transcripts were the TCR beta CDR3 regions. The HTBI set primed first-round TCR CDR3 RT-PCR. MiXCR was run by TCRdb on the multiplex PCR reads, yielding one entry per CDR3 protein. The sample has about 460,000 distinct CDR3 sequences; approximately 23% are singletons.

Input material: blood. The receptor was derived from an older woman with Graves' ophthalmopathy. The rearrangement links TRBV7-2 to TRBJ2-7; D is unclear. The CDR3 spells CASSLLPNSYEQYF. The CDR3 nucleotides read TGTGCCAGCAGCTTACTACCTAACTCCTACGAGCAGTACTTC.